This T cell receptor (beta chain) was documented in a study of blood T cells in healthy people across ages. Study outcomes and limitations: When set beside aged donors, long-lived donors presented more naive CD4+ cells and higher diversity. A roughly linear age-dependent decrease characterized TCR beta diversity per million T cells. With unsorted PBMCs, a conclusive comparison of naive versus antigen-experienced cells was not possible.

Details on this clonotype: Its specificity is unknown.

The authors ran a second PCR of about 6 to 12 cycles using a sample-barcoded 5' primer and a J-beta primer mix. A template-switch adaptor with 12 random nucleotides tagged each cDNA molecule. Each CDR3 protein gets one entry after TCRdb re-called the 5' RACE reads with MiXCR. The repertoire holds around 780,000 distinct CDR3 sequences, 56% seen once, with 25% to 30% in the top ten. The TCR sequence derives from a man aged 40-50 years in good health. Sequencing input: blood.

CDR3 DNA sequence: TGTGCCAGCAGCCGGACTAGAGCCACAGATACGCAGTATTTT. It translates to CASSRTRATDTQYF. J is TRBJ2-3 and V is TRBV11-3, with 7 bases identical to TRBD2. V dropped 5 bases and J dropped 2; count of bases not matched to a gene: 4. The CDR3 length is 14 residues. From germline, CDR1 is SGHNT and CDR2 YENEEA.